This TCR beta chain emerged from a study of T cell responses to AZD1222 COVID-19 vaccine. Points from the study as a whole: Scientists sampled the repertoires only once the peak T cell response had passed. Donors, mostly white British, included more females; clonal diversity was possibly underestimated. Spike-specific TCR breadth rose after two AZD1222 doses, and depth rose as well.

Measured with immunoSEQ multiplex PCR; TCRdb has only the in-frame clones, and not every one. This sample has some 120,000 clones; 91% occur once, and the top ten carry 5% to 6%. The V segment lost 10 bases and the J segment 7 bases; nucleotides outside the gene matches: 7. The CDR3 runs 12 residues. CDR1 and CDR2 (germline): SNHLY, FYNNEI. Concerning this clone itself: Antigen unknown.

The material was peripheral blood, obtained on day 0 of AZD1222 vaccination. The chain links TRBV2 to TRBJ1-2, with TRBD1 identical over 9 bases. This clonotype was obtained from an adult in good health. The CDR3 DNA reads TGTGCCACCTGGACAGGGGTGGGTGGCTACACCTTC. Its translation: CATWTGVGGYTF.